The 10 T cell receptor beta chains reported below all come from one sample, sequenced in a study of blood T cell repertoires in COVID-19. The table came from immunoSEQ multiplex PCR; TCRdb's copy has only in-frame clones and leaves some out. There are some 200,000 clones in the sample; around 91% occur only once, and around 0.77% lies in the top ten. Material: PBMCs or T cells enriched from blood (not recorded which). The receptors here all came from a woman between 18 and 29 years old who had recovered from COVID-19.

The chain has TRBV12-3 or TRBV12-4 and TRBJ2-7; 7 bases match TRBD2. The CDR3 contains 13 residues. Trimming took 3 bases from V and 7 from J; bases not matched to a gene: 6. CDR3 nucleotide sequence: TGTGCCAGCAGTTTCAAGCGGGATACGGAGCAGTACTTC. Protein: CASSFKRDTEQYF.

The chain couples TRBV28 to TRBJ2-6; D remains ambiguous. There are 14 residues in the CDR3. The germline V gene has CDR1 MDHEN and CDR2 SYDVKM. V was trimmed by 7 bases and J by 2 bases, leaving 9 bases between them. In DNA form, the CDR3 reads TGTGCCAGCAATAGGAGCCCTGGGGCCAACGTCCTGACTTTC. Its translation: CASNRSPGANVLTF.

CDR3 loop: CASSPLVTGSLAQYF. CDR3 nucleotides: TGTGCCAGCAGCCCCCTAGTAACAGGCTCCCTGGCGCAGTATTTT. The chain has TRBV3-1 (or the pseudogene TRBV3-2) and TRBJ2-3, with D perhaps matching TRBD1 (5 bases). Trimming took off 4 bases at V and 10 bases at J, with 21 bases between the two ends. The CDR3 is 15 residues long. In germline, CDR1 is LGHDT, CDR2 YNNKEL (reference sequence).

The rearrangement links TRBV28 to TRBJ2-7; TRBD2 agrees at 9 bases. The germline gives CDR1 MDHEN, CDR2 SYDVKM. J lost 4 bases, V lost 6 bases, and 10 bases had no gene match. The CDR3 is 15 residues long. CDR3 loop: CASSRRGSGRYEQYF. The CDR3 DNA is TGTGCCAGCAGCCGCCGAGGGAGCGGGAGGTACGAGCAGTACTTC.

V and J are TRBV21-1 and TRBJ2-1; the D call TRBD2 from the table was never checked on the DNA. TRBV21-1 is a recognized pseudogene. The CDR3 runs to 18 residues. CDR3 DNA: TGTGCCAGCAGCGAACGAAAAGATCCTAGAGGCTCCTACAATGAGCAGTTCTTC. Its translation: CASSERKDPRGSYNEQFF.

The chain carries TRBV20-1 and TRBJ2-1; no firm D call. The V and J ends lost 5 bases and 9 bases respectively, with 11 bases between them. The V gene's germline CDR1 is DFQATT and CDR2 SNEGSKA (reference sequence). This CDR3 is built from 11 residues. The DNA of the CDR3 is TGCAGTGCTGAGAAGTACGCTGAGCAGTTCTTC. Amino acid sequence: CSAEKYAEQFF.

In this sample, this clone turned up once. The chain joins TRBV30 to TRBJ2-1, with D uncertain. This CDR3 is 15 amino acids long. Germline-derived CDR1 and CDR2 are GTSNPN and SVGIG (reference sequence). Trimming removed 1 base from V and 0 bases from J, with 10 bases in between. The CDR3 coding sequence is TGTGCCTGGAGTGGTAGAAAGAGCTCCTACAATGAGCAGTTCTTC. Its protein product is CAWSGRKSSYNEQFF.

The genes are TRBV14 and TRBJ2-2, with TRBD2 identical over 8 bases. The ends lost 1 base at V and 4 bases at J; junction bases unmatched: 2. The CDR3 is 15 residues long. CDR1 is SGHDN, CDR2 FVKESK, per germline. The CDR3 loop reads CASSQVGRVTGELFF. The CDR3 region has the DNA TGTGCCAGCAGCCAAGTCGGGAGGGTCACCGGGGAGCTGTTTTTT.

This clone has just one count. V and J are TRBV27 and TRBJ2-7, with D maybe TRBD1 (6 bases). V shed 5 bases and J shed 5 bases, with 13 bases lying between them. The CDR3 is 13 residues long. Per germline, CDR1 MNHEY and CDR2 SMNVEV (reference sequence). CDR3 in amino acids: CASSPWGLDEQYF. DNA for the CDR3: TGTGCCAGCAGTCCCTGGGGGCTCGACGAGCAGTACTTC.

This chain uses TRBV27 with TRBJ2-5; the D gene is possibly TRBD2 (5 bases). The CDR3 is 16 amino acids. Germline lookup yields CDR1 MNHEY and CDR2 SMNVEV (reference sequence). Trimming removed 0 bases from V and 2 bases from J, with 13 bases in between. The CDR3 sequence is CASSLSWRAAQETQYF. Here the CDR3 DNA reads TGTGCCAGCAGTTTATCGTGGCGGGCAGCTCAAGAGACCCAGTACTTC.